This T cell receptor (beta chain) comes out of a study of shared clonotypes between healthy human individuals. Study conclusions and caveats: Researchers sampled blood only, noting tissue repertoires likely differ. It was anticipated that sequencing depth would influence how many clonotypes donors shared.

V gave up 2 bases and J gave up 3 bases, with 12 bases separating them. Germline loops: CDR1 SGHNT, CDR2 YYREEE (reference sequence). The CDR3 is 14 amino acids. An assay was performed, and its level was deep. Sequenced by immunoSEQ multiplex PCR; TCRdb stores in-frame clones only, minus some. The table has 500,000 to 650,000 clones, 70% to 80% seen once. This clone was detected many times. Its matching antigen is unknown. Each donor was a Caucasian adult residing in Nashville, Tennessee. The sequence was obtained from a woman aged 40 to 55 in good health. Some clones in this sample may be carry-over from other donors' samples. Sample: PBMCs. The chain combines TRBV5-4 with TRBJ2-7, with D uncertain. The CDR3 protein is CASSFVGMVYEQYF. For the CDR3, the DNA is TGTGCCAGCAGCTTTGTCGGTATGGTCTACGAGCAGTACTTC.